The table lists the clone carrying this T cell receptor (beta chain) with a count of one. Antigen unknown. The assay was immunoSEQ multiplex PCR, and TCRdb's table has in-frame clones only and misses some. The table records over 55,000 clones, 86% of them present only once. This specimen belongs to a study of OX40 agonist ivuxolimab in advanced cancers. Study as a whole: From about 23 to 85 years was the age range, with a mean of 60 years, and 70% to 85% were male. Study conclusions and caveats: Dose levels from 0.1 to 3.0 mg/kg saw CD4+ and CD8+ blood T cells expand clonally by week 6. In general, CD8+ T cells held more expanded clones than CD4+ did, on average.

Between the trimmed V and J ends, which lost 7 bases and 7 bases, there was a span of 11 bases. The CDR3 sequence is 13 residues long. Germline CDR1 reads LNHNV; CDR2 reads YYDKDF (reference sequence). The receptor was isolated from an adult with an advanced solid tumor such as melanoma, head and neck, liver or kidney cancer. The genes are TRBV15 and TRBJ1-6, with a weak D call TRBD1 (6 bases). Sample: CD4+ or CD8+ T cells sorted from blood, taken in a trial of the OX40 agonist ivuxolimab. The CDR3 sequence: CATTTGQNSPLHF. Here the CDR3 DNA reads TGTGCCACCACCACAGGGCAGAATTCACCCCTCCACTTT.